Below are 5 T cell receptor beta chains sequenced from a single sample in a study of T cell responses to AZD1222 COVID-19 vaccine. Clones were sequenced by immunoSEQ multiplex PCR, and TCRdb holds only the in-frame ones, with some missing. The table lists fewer than 180,000 clones, 94% of them singletons. The specimen was peripheral blood, collected on day 0 of AZD1222 vaccination. The receptors come from an adult in good health.

V usage is TRBV7-9 and J usage is TRBJ2-3, with 9 bases aligning to TRBD2. Per germline, CDR1 SEHNR and CDR2 FQNEAQ (reference sequence). With 2 bases clipped from V and 2 bases from J, the junction kept 8 bases outside the gene matches. CDR3 size: 17 residues. The CDR3 sequence: CASSLTVVAGATDTQYF. The CDR3 DNA follows: TGTGCCAGCAGCTTAACAGTGGTAGCGGGGGCCACAGATACGCAGTATTTT.

The rearrangement uses TRBV4-1 and TRBJ1-4; 7 bases match TRBD1. This CDR3 spans 15 amino acids. V gave up 10 bases and J gave up 3 bases; unmatched junction bases: 11. Germline V gene sequence: CDR1 MGHRA, CDR2 YSYEKL. In DNA, the CDR3 is TGCGCCACCACACGACAGGGCATGGCTAATGAAAAACTGTTTTTT. It encodes CATTRQGMANEKLFF.

CDR3 nucleotides: TGTGCCAGCACAGGGTACAACGAGCAGTACGTC. Amino acids: CASTGYNEQYV. The chain joins TRBV6-5 to TRBJ2-7, with D perhaps TRBD1 (5 bases). Germline V gene sequence: CDR1 MNHEY, CDR2 SVGAGI. The CDR3 is 11 residues long. Trimming removed 7 bases at V and 5 bases at J, with 9 bases between.

The chain employs TRBV5-1 and TRBJ1-3; D not certain. Germline V CDR1 and CDR2: SGHRS, YFSETQ. This CDR3 region has 16 residues. Trimming stripped 0 bases from V and 2 bases from J, with 12 bases between. The CDR3 DNA reads as TGCGCCAGCAGCTTGGATATGGGCTTGGCTGGAAACACCATATATTTT. Its translation: CASSLDMGLAGNTIYF.

This chain joins TRBV6-5 and TRBJ1-5, with D possibly matching TRBD1 (5 bases). This CDR3 spans 15 amino acids. V was shortened by 7 bases and J by 1 base, with 14 bases between the two germline ends. Per the germline V gene, CDR1 is MNHEY and CDR2 is SVGAGI. CDR3 in amino acids: CASTWGGISNQPQHF. The CDR3 bases are TGTGCCAGCACCTGGGGGGGTATAAGCAATCAGCCCCAGCATTTT.